These T cell receptor beta chains were read from a single sample in a study of blood T cell repertoires in COVID-19. This table comes from immunoSEQ multiplex PCR, and its TCRdb copy is limited to in-frame clones, with some not included. The sample contains over 20,000 clones, approximately 86% of which appear only once. Sequencing input: peripheral blood. These receptors were taken from a man between 70 and 80 years old with acute or convalescent COVID-19. CDR3s include the opening cysteine and the closing phenylalanine or tryptophan. The order of the fields is D gene, J gene, clone size, V gene, CDR3 protein, CDR3 DNA. A D gene is named only where the DNA matches it firmly. Where a row states a size, it is once, few, many or the class of an expanded clone; other rows omit it.

>.|TRBJ2-7|.|TRBV7-4
CASSLGCGRDWQYF
TGTGCCAGCAGCTTAGGCTGCGGGCGGGATTGGCAGTACTTC
>TRBD1|TRBJ2-4|.|TRBV19
CASSPGTGNLAKNIQYF
TGTGCCAGTAGTCCCGGGACAGGTAACCTAGCCAAAAACATTCAGTACTTC
>.|TRBJ2-2|.|TRBV5-4
CASSLGSERVHRGAVF
TGTGCCAGCAGCTTGGGTAGTGAGCGAGTACACCGGGGAGCTGTTTTT
>.|TRBJ2-3|.|TRBV4-3
CASSRRVVSDTQYF
TGCGCCAGCAGCCGCCGTGTAGTCTCAGATACGCAGTATTTT
>TRBD1|TRBJ2-5|.|TRBV15
CATSREGQGARETQYF
TGTGCCACCAGCAGAGAGGGACAGGGGGCGCGGGAGACCCAGTACTTC
>.|TRBJ2-2|.|TRBV7-9
CASSLVPGNAGELFF
TGTGCCAGCAGCTTAGTTCCAGGGAATGCCGGGGAGCTGTTTTTT
>.|TRBJ2-3|once|TRBV7-8
CASSPPGDTQYF
TGTGCCAGCAGCCCCCCCGGAGATACGCAGTATTTT
>.|TRBJ2-1|.|TRBV5-1
CASSLESESPPSYNAQFF
TGCGCCAGCAGCTTGGAGTCGGAGAGCCCGCCCTCCTACAATGCGCAGTTCTTC
>.|TRBJ1-2|.|TRBV9
CASSISAGPYGYTF
TGTGCCAGCAGCATTTCGGCAGGCCCCTATGGCTACACCTTC
>.|TRBJ1-4|.|TRBV9
CASSPAQGGGSEKLFF
TGTGCCAGCAGCCCCGCTCAGGGAGGCGGGAGTGAAAAACTGTTTTTT
>.|TRBJ1-1|few|TRBV19
CASSIMRGGNTEAFF
TGTGCCAGTAGTATAATGAGGGGAGGGAACACTGAAGCTTTCTTT
>TRBD2|TRBJ2-7|.|TRBV5-1
CASSLAGGATYEQYF
TGCGCCAGCAGCTTGGCGGGGGGTGCAACCTACGAGCAGTACTTC
>.|TRBJ1-6|.|TRBV5-4
CASSRIQEHYNSPLHF
TGTGCCAGCAGCAGAATACAGGAACATTATAATTCACCCCTCCACTTT
>TRBD1|TRBJ2-7|.|TRBV10-3
CAISEVGAGQGSYEQYF
TGTGCCATCAGTGAAGTTGGGGCCGGACAGGGCTCCTACGAGCAGTACTTC
>TRBD2|TRBJ2-3|.|TRBV5-1
CASSPSGSVKDTQYF
TGCGCCAGCAGCCCTAGCGGGTCCGTTAAAGATACGCAGTATTTT
>.|TRBJ1-2|.|TRBV6-2/TRBV6-3
CASSYRQGSYGYTF
TGTGCCAGCAGTTATCGGCAGGGTTCCTATGGCTACACCTTC
>TRBD2|TRBJ2-1|.|TRBV5-4
CASSSSGRTYNEQFF
TGTGCCAGCAGCTCCAGCGGGAGAACCTACAATGAGCAGTTCTTC
>.|TRBJ1-4|few|TRBV5-4
CASSIDTTNEKLFF
TGTGCCAGCAGCATAGACACTACTAATGAAAAACTGTTTTTT
>TRBD1|TRBJ2-7|.|TRBV25-1
CASSEHGTAYGQYF
TGTGCCAGCAGTGAACACGGGACAGCTTACGGGCAGTACTTC
>.|TRBJ2-7|few|TRBV20-1
CSARAYEQYF
TGCAGTGCTAGAGCGTACGAGCAGTACTTC
>TRBD1|TRBJ2-3|.|TRBV5-6
CASSWDRGRTDTQYF
TGTGCCAGCAGCTGGGACAGGGGACGCACAGATACGCAGTATTTT
>TRBD2|TRBJ2-3|.|TRBV7-9
CASSWGLAGGPVDTQYF
TGTGCCAGCAGCTGGGGACTAGCGGGAGGGCCTGTTGATACGCAGTATTTT
>TRBD1|TRBJ1-4|.|TRBV7-2
CASSLAGQGAGANEKLFF
TGTGCCAGCAGCTTAGCAGGACAGGGGGCCGGAGCTAATGAAAAACTGTTTTTT
>.|TRBJ1-5|.|TRBV28
CASKSSNQPQHF
TGTGCCAGCAAATCAAGCAATCAGCCCCAGCATTTT
>.|TRBJ2-3|few|TRBV7-2
CASSALASGLTDTQYF
TGTGCCAGCAGTGCACTAGCTTCAGGCCTCACAGATACGCAGTATTTT
>.|TRBJ1-5|.|TRBV13
CASSRVDQPQHF
TGTGCCAGCTCAAGAGTCGATCAGCCCCAGCATTTT
>TRBD1|TRBJ1-2|.|TRBV5-4
CASSHRTGAKDGYTF
TGTGCCAGCAGCCACCGGACAGGCGCCAAGGATGGCTACACCTTC
>.|TRBJ1-3|.|TRBV7-9
CASSLTSSGNTIYF
TGTGCCAGCAGCTTAACCTCCAGCGGGAACACCATATATTTT
>.|TRBJ1-2|.|TRBV7-3
CASSLMTGGGYTF
TGTGCCAGCAGCTTAATGACAGGAGGCGGCTACACCTTC
>.|TRBJ1-4|.|TRBV7-9
CASSLSRGNEKLFF
TGTGCCAGCAGCTTGTCCCGGGGTAATGAAAAACTGTTTTTT
>TRBD2|TRBJ2-2|few|TRBV13
CASSYGTSGTGELFF
TGTGCCAGCAGCTACGGGACTAGCGGCACCGGGGAGCTGTTTTTT
>TRBD1|TRBJ1-5|.|TRBV7-2
CASKIQGNSQPQHF
TGTGCCAGCAAAATACAGGGGAATAGTCAGCCCCAGCATTTT